This TCR beta chain was recovered during a study of blood T cell repertoires in COVID-19. About the research overall: The analysed material was cDNA or gDNA that came from T cells, B-cell-depleted T cells, or PBMCs.

TCRdb keeps only in-frame clones here, not all; method: immunoSEQ multiplex PCR. The table has around 200,000 clones, roughly 82% seen once. The study recruited people aged about 18 to 95 years across around 23 US areas. Trimming cost V 5 bases and J 7 bases, with 15 bases left between them. The CDR3 covers 13 residues. Germline values: CDR1 SGHTA, CDR2 FQGTGA. The rearrangement uses TRBV7-3 and TRBJ2-7; perhaps TRBD2 as D (6 bases). This receptor was obtained from a man aged 35 to 55 with acute COVID-19. The sequencing input was PBMCs or T cells enriched from blood (not recorded which). The CDR3 loop is CASSTAGSQEQYF. For the CDR3, the DNA is TGTGCCAGCAGCACCGCGGGGTCCCAAGAGCAGTACTTC. The full variable domain, rest sourced from reference TRBV7-3 and TRBJ2-7, is GAGVSQTPSNKVTEKGKYVELRCDPISGHTALYWYRQSLGQGPEFLIYFQGTGAADDSGLPNDRFFAVRPEGSVSTLKIQRTERGDSAVYLCASSTAGSQEQYFGPGTRLTVT.